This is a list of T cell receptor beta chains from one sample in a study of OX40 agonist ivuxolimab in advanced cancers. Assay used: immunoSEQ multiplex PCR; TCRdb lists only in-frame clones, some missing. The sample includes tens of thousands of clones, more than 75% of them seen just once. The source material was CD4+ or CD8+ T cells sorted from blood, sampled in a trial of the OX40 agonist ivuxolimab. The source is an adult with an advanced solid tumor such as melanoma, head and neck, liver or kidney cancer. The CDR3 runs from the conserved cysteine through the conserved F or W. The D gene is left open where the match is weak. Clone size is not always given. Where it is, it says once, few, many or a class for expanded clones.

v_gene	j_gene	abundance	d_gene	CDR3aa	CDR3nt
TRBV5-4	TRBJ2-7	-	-	CASSLVVGPYEQYF	TGTGCCAGCAGCTTGGTGGTAGGGCCCTACGAGCAGTACTTC
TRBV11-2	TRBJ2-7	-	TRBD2	CASSFTSGSSYEQYF	TGTGCCAGCAGCTTCACTAGCGGGAGCTCCTACGAGCAGTACTTC
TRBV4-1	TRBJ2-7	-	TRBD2	CASSRQLAGEGEQYF	TGCGCCAGCAGCCGACAACTAGCGGGAGAAGGCGAGCAGTACTTC
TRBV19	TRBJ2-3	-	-	CASSIPSMTDTQYF	TGTGCCAGTAGTATTCCTAGCATGACAGATACGCAGTATTTT
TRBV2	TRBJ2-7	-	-	CASSGPDSTYEQYF	TGTGCCAGCAGCGGCCCGGACAGTACCTACGAGCAGTACTTC
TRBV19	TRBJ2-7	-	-	CASSAGRLSLLEQYF	TGTGCCAGTAGCGCAGGGCGGCTTTCTCTCCTGGAGCAGTACTTC
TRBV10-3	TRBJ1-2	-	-	CAISGSGRYGYTF	TGTGCCATCAGTGGGTCCGGGAGGTATGGCTACACCTTC
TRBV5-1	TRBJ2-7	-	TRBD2	CASSIGTSDYEQYF	TGCGCCAGCAGCATCGGGACTAGCGACTACGAGCAGTACTTC
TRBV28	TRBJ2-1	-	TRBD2	CASSLSGRAWNEQFF	TGTGCCAGCAGTTTAAGTGGGAGGGCTTGGAATGAGCAGTTCTTC
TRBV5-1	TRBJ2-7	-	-	CASSIGSRILKGEQYF	TGCGCCAGCAGCATCGGGAGCCGAATACTTAAGGGGGAGCAGTACTTC
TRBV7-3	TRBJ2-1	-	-	CASSLTPSSYNEQFF	TGTGCCAGCAGCTTGACTCCCAGCTCCTACAATGAGCAGTTCTTC
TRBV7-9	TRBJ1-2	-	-	CASSLGQRNYGYTF	TGTGCCAGCAGCTTAGGGCAGAGGAACTATGGCTACACCTTC
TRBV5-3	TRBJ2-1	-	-	CASSLDSRNEQFF	TGTGCCAGCAGCCTTGACAGCCGCAATGAGCAGTTCTTC
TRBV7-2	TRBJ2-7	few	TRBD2	CASSRRAGGPNEQYF	TGTGCCAGCAGCCGAAGGGCGGGAGGGCCCAACGAGCAGTACTTC
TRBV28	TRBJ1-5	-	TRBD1	CASSSSGGYSNQPQHF	TGTGCCAGCAGTTCCTCAGGGGGGTATAGCAATCAGCCCCAGCATTTT
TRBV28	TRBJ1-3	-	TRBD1	CASSPGQGRGNTIYF	TGTGCCAGCAGTCCGGGACAGGGGAGGGGAAACACCATATATTTT
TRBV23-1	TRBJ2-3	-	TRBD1	CASSPTGGTDTQYF	TGCGCCAGCAGCCCCACAGGGGGCACAGATACGCAGTATTTT
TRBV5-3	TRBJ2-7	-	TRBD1	CARSSDRHLGEQYF	TGTGCCAGAAGCTCGGACAGGCACCTAGGGGAGCAGTACTTC
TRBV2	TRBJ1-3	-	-	CATGPGQGGNTIYF	TGTGCCACCGGCCCCGGACAAGGTGGAAACACCATATATTTT
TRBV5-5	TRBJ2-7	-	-	CASSLRVSSYEQYF	TGTGCCAGCAGCCTCAGGGTTAGCTCCTACGAGCAGTACTTC
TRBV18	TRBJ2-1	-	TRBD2	CASSPLLAEYNEQFF	TGTGCCAGCTCACCCCTACTAGCGGAGTACAATGAGCAGTTCTTC
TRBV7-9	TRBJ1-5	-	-	CASSFGIDQPQHF	TGTGCCAGCAGCTTCGGCATAGATCAGCCCCAGCATTTT
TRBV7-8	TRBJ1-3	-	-	CASSLSGVLSGNTIYF	TGTGCCAGCAGCTTAAGTGGGGTCCTCTCTGGAAACACCATATATTTT
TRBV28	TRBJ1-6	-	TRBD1	CASRTPGQADLHF	TGTGCCAGCAGAACTCCGGGACAGGCGGACCTCCACTTT
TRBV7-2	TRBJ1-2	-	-	CASSLAGYRTNYGYTF	TGTGCCAGCAGCTTAGCGGGTTACAGAACTAACTATGGCTACACCTTC
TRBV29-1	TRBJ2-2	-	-	CSVEEGGELFF	TGCAGCGTTGAGGAGGGCGGGGAGCTGTTTTTT
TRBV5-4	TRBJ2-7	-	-	CASQNRGKSIHEQYF	TGTGCCAGTCAGAACCGGGGCAAAAGCATCCACGAGCAGTACTTC
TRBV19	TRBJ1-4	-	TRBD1	CASSRGTAATNEKLFF	TGTGCCAGTAGCAGAGGGACAGCCGCAACTAATGAAAAACTGTTTTTT
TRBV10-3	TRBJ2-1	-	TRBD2	CAISGGGTSYNEQFF	TGTGCCATCAGTGGCGGGGGTACCTCCTACAATGAGCAGTTCTTC
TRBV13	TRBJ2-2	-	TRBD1	CASSLGQGAGELFF	TGTGCCAGCAGCTTGGGACAGGGCGCCGGGGAGCTGTTTTTT
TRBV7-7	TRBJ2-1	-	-	CASSPDNNEQFF	TGTGCTAGCAGTCCAGATAACAATGAGCAGTTCTTC
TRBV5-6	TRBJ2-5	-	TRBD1	CASSLNRGFTQYF	TGTGCCAGCAGCTTGAACAGGGGTTTTACCCAGTACTTC
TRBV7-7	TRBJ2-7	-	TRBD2	CASSSNTGGEQYF	TGTGCTAGCAGCTCTAATACGGGAGGGGAGCAGTACTTC
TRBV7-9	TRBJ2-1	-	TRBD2	CASSLGVSGASYNEQFF	TGTGCCAGCAGCTTAGGCGTGAGCGGGGCCTCCTACAATGAGCAGTTCTTC
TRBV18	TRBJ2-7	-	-	CASSHTPGASGGYEQYF	TGTGCCAGCTCACACACACCGGGGGCTAGCGGTGGCTACGAGCAGTACTTC
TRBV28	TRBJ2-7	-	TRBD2	CASSASTSGRQGEQYF	TGTGCCAGCAGTGCTTCGACTAGCGGGAGGCAGGGGGAGCAGTACTTC
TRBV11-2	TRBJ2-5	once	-	CASSLEAGPQYF	TGTGCCAGCAGCTTAGAAGCAGGGCCCCAGTACTTC
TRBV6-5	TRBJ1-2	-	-	CASRKLSYSYGYTF	TGTGCCAGCAGAAAACTTAGCTATAGCTATGGCTACACCTTC
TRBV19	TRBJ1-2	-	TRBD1	CASAPPPRGTGPVGYTF	TGTGCCAGTGCCCCACCCCCCCGTGGGACAGGGCCGGTAGGCTACACCTTC
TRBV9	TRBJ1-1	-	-	CASSVRAGEKAFF	TGTGCCAGCAGCGTACGGGCGGGGGAAAAAGCTTTCTTT